This is a list of T cell receptor beta chains from one sample in a study of STAT3 mutations in large granular lymphocyte leukemia. The repertoire was sequenced with immunoSEQ multiplex PCR; TCRdb's copy has only in-frame clones and lacks some. The sample lists some 37,000 clones, about 88% occurring once. The sequenced sample was PBMCs. The receptors here all came from a human donor with T large granular lymphocyte leukemia. Some clones in this sample may be carry-over from other donors' samples. Both conserved end residues are part of each CDR3. The order of the fields is CDR3 protein, CDR3 DNA, D gene, J gene, clone size, CDR3 length, V gene. The D gene is left open where the match is weak. Size values are once, few and many counts, or a class for expanded clones, and some rows have none.

cdr3_aa: CAISESRGGPESPNYGYTF
cdr3_nt: TGTGCCATCAGTGAGTCCAGGGGCGGGCCAGAGTCCCCTAACTATGGCTACACCTTC
d_call: .
j_call: TRBJ1-2
clone_size: .
cdr3_length: 19
v_call: TRBV10-3

cdr3_aa: CASRDSPTDTQYF
cdr3_nt: TGTGCCAGTAGGGACAGCCCCACAGATACGCAGTATTTT
d_call: .
j_call: TRBJ2-3
clone_size: .
cdr3_length: 13
v_call: TRBV19

cdr3_aa: CASSPRTGANVLTF
cdr3_nt: TGTGCCAGCAGTCCACGGACTGGGGCCAACGTCCTGACTTTC
d_call: .
j_call: TRBJ2-6
clone_size: .
cdr3_length: 14
v_call: TRBV6-5

cdr3_aa: CASSPPGGGYYNEQFF
cdr3_nt: TGTGCCAGCAGCCCCCCTGGCGGGGGGTACTACAATGAGCAGTTCTTC
d_call: TRBD2
j_call: TRBJ2-1
clone_size: .
cdr3_length: 16
v_call: TRBV7-9

cdr3_aa: CASSLWGAETQYF
cdr3_nt: TGTGCCAGCAGCTTATGGGGGGCAGAGACCCAGTACTTC
d_call: .
j_call: TRBJ2-5
clone_size: .
cdr3_length: 13
v_call: TRBV11-2

cdr3_aa: CASSYEAGEAFF
cdr3_nt: TGTGCCAGCAGTTATGAAGCAGGGGAAGCTTTCTTT
d_call: .
j_call: TRBJ1-1
clone_size: .
cdr3_length: 12
v_call: TRBV6-6

cdr3_aa: CASSLQNEQFF
cdr3_nt: TGTGCCAGCAGCTTACAAAATGAGCAGTTCTTC
d_call: .
j_call: TRBJ2-1
clone_size: few
cdr3_length: 11
v_call: TRBV7-9

cdr3_aa: CASSLVEQFF
cdr3_nt: TGTGCCAGCAGCTTAGTTGAGCAGTTCTTC
d_call: .
j_call: TRBJ2-1
clone_size: .
cdr3_length: 10
v_call: TRBV7-2

cdr3_aa: CASSLGGNSPLHF
cdr3_nt: TGCGCCAGCAGCTTGGGGGGGAATTCACCCCTCCACTTT
d_call: .
j_call: TRBJ1-6
clone_size: .
cdr3_length: 13
v_call: TRBV5-1

cdr3_aa: CASSEVSLGQPQHF
cdr3_nt: TGTGCCAGCAGTGAAGTGTCCCTGGGTCAGCCCCAGCATTTT
d_call: .
j_call: TRBJ1-5
clone_size: few
cdr3_length: 14
v_call: TRBV2

cdr3_aa: CASSLTGPGGYTF
cdr3_nt: TGTGCCAGCAGCTTGACAGGTCCTGGTGGCTACACCTTC
d_call: .
j_call: TRBJ1-2
clone_size: .
cdr3_length: 13
v_call: TRBV7-9

cdr3_aa: CASSQDPGTGYEKLFF
cdr3_nt: TGCGCCAGCAGCCAAGATCCGGGGACAGGGTATGAAAAACTGTTTTTT
d_call: TRBD1
j_call: TRBJ1-4
clone_size: .
cdr3_length: 16
v_call: TRBV4-3

cdr3_aa: CASSDGTPLYGYTF
cdr3_nt: TGTGCCAGCAGTGACGGGACCCCACTCTATGGCTACACCTTC
d_call: .
j_call: TRBJ1-2
clone_size: .
cdr3_length: 14
v_call: TRBV6-5

cdr3_aa: CASSQDIQNTGELFF
cdr3_nt: TGTGCCAGCAGCCAAGATATTCAGAACACCGGGGAGCTGTTTTTT
d_call: .
j_call: TRBJ2-2
clone_size: few
cdr3_length: 15
v_call: TRBV4-2

cdr3_aa: CSVDLSSYNEQFF
cdr3_nt: TGCAGCGTTGACCTGAGCTCCTACAATGAGCAGTTCTTC
d_call: .
j_call: TRBJ2-1
clone_size: few
cdr3_length: 13
v_call: TRBV29-1

cdr3_aa: CASSSSGGDGYTF
cdr3_nt: TGCGCCAGCAGCTCGTCAGGAGGGGATGGCTACACCTTC
d_call: .
j_call: TRBJ1-2
clone_size: .
cdr3_length: 13
v_call: TRBV5-1

cdr3_aa: CASHTSGGTDTQYF
cdr3_nt: TGTGCCAGCCATACTAGCGGGGGGACAGATACGCAGTATTTT
d_call: TRBD2
j_call: TRBJ2-3
clone_size: .
cdr3_length: 14
v_call: TRBV6-5

cdr3_aa: CASSEGGQGWPAFF
cdr3_nt: TGTGCCAGCAGTGAGGGGGGGCAGGGCTGGCCAGCTTTCTTT
d_call: .
j_call: TRBJ1-1
clone_size: .
cdr3_length: 14
v_call: TRBV25-1

cdr3_aa: CSVTSGTGGKVMDTQYF
cdr3_nt: TGCAGCGTGACGTCCGGGACAGGGGGCAAGGTGATGGATACGCAGTATTTT
d_call: TRBD1
j_call: TRBJ2-3
clone_size: .
cdr3_length: 17
v_call: TRBV29-1

cdr3_aa: CASSPDSLSSVTQYF
cdr3_nt: TGCGCCAGCAGCCCGGACTCCCTCTCAAGTGTGACCCAGTACTTC
d_call: .
j_call: TRBJ2-5
clone_size: .
cdr3_length: 15
v_call: TRBV5-1

cdr3_aa: CASSATGGPGGDSPLHF
cdr3_nt: TGTGCCAGCAGCGCCACGGGGGGGCCAGGGGGAGATTCACCCCTCCACTTT
d_call: TRBD1
j_call: TRBJ1-6
clone_size: .
cdr3_length: 17
v_call: TRBV9

cdr3_aa: CASSQGGKTDTQYF
cdr3_nt: TGCGCCAGCAGCCAGGGGGGGAAAACAGATACGCAGTATTTT
d_call: TRBD2
j_call: TRBJ2-3
clone_size: .
cdr3_length: 14
v_call: TRBV4-1

cdr3_aa: CASSLFQGGQPQHF
cdr3_nt: TGTGCCAGCAGTTTATTCCAGGGAGGTCAGCCCCAGCATTTT
d_call: .
j_call: TRBJ1-5
clone_size: .
cdr3_length: 14
v_call: TRBV28

cdr3_aa: CASSISRDLFYEQYF
cdr3_nt: TGTGCCAGTAGTATCTCCCGGGACCTCTTCTACGAGCAGTACTTC
d_call: .
j_call: TRBJ2-7
clone_size: .
cdr3_length: 15
v_call: TRBV19

cdr3_aa: CASSGGYTEAFF
cdr3_nt: TGCGCCAGCTCAGGGGGGTACACTGAAGCTTTCTTT
d_call: TRBD1
j_call: TRBJ1-1
clone_size: .
cdr3_length: 12
v_call: TRBV5-1

cdr3_aa: CATQGAGNQPQHF
cdr3_nt: TGTGCCACACAGGGGGCAGGCAATCAGCCCCAGCATTTT
d_call: TRBD1
j_call: TRBJ1-5
clone_size: .
cdr3_length: 13
v_call: TRBV10-3

cdr3_aa: CASSEALVDTQYF
cdr3_nt: TGTGCCAGCAGTGAAGCGCTAGTAGATACGCAGTATTTT
d_call: .
j_call: TRBJ2-3
clone_size: .
cdr3_length: 13
v_call: TRBV6-1

cdr3_aa: CASSQPDRGETQYF
cdr3_nt: TGCGCCAGCAGCCAACCGGACAGGGGGGAGACCCAGTACTTC
d_call: TRBD1
j_call: TRBJ2-5
clone_size: .
cdr3_length: 14
v_call: TRBV4-1

cdr3_aa: CASSRRTSDQETQYF
cdr3_nt: TGTGCCAGCAGCCGGCGGACTAGCGATCAAGAGACCCAGTACTTC
d_call: TRBD2
j_call: TRBJ2-5
clone_size: .
cdr3_length: 15
v_call: TRBV7-2

cdr3_aa: CASSGQGINEKLFF
cdr3_nt: TGTGCCAGCAGTGGACAGGGTATCAATGAAAAACTGTTTTTT
d_call: TRBD1
j_call: TRBJ1-4
clone_size: .
cdr3_length: 14
v_call: TRBV6-1

cdr3_aa: CASTLAGTDTQYF
cdr3_nt: TGCGCCAGCACCTTAGCGGGGACAGATACGCAGTATTTT
d_call: TRBD2
j_call: TRBJ2-3
clone_size: .
cdr3_length: 13
v_call: TRBV5-1

cdr3_aa: CATSGGQGGEPQHF
cdr3_nt: TGTGCCACCAGCGGAGGACAGGGAGGGGAGCCCCAGCATTTT
d_call: TRBD1
j_call: TRBJ1-5
clone_size: .
cdr3_length: 14
v_call: TRBV15

cdr3_aa: CAWDVVGADTQYF
cdr3_nt: TGTGCCTGGGACGTGGTGGGTGCGGATACGCAGTATTTT
d_call: .
j_call: TRBJ2-3
clone_size: .
cdr3_length: 13
v_call: TRBV30

cdr3_aa: CASSPPTGQVRTDTQYF
cdr3_nt: TGTGCCAGCAGCCCCCCCACCGGACAGGTTAGGACAGATACGCAGTATTTT
d_call: TRBD1
j_call: TRBJ2-3
clone_size: few
cdr3_length: 17
v_call: TRBV5-5

cdr3_aa: CASSQAGGFSYEQYF
cdr3_nt: TGTGCCAGCAGCCAAGCGGGGGGATTCTCCTACGAGCAGTACTTC
d_call: TRBD2
j_call: TRBJ2-7
clone_size: .
cdr3_length: 15
v_call: TRBV4-2

cdr3_aa: CASSPKTRLDGTGELFF
cdr3_nt: TGTGCCAGCAGCCCCAAGACAAGGCTCGATGGGACCGGGGAGCTGTTTTTT
d_call: .
j_call: TRBJ2-2
clone_size: .
cdr3_length: 17
v_call: TRBV11-2

cdr3_aa: CASSRDRANTGELFF
cdr3_nt: TGCGCCAGCAGCAGGGACAGAGCGAACACCGGGGAGCTGTTTTTT
d_call: TRBD1
j_call: TRBJ2-2
clone_size: .
cdr3_length: 15
v_call: TRBV5-1

cdr3_aa: CASSRQGWSEKLFF
cdr3_nt: TGTGCCAGCAGTCGACAGGGGTGGAGTGAAAAACTGTTTTTT
d_call: TRBD1
j_call: TRBJ1-4
clone_size: .
cdr3_length: 14
v_call: TRBV2

cdr3_aa: CATAPGDGANVLTF
cdr3_nt: TGTGCCACCGCTCCAGGGGACGGGGCCAACGTCCTGACTTTC
d_call: .
j_call: TRBJ2-6
clone_size: .
cdr3_length: 14
v_call: TRBV10-3

cdr3_aa: CASSVVVGTEFFYNSPLHF
cdr3_nt: TGTGCCAGCAGCGTAGTGGTAGGGACAGAGTTTTTCTATAATTCACCCCTCCACTTT
d_call: TRBD1
j_call: TRBJ1-6
clone_size: .
cdr3_length: 19
v_call: TRBV7-9

cdr3_aa: CASAGWAGNTIYF
cdr3_nt: TGTGCCAGCGCGGGTTGGGCTGGAAACACCATATATTTT
d_call: .
j_call: TRBJ1-3
clone_size: .
cdr3_length: 13
v_call: TRBV5-8

cdr3_aa: CAWSPGGTEAFF
cdr3_nt: TGTGCCTGGAGTCCGGGTGGCACTGAAGCTTTCTTT
d_call: .
j_call: TRBJ1-1
clone_size: .
cdr3_length: 12
v_call: TRBV30

cdr3_aa: CASRPAGSTDTQYF
cdr3_nt: TGTGCCAGCAGGCCGGCGGGTAGCACAGATACGCAGTATTTT
d_call: .
j_call: TRBJ2-3
clone_size: .
cdr3_length: 14
v_call: TRBV6-5

cdr3_aa: CASTPGTEAFF
cdr3_nt: TGTGCCAGCACCCCAGGGACTGAAGCTTTCTTT
d_call: .
j_call: TRBJ1-1
clone_size: .
cdr3_length: 11
v_call: TRBV28

cdr3_aa: CASSPLGGTGNTEAFF
cdr3_nt: TGTGCCAGCAGCCCCCTAGGGGGGACCGGGAACACTGAAGCTTTCTTT
d_call: .
j_call: TRBJ1-1
clone_size: .
cdr3_length: 16
v_call: TRBV7-9

cdr3_aa: CASSLALGRGGELFF
cdr3_nt: TGTGCCAGCAGCTTGGCCCTGGGGCGCGGAGGGGAGCTGTTTTTT
d_call: .
j_call: TRBJ2-2
clone_size: .
cdr3_length: 15
v_call: TRBV5-4

cdr3_aa: CASSPTTNTPYEQYF
cdr3_nt: TGTGCCAGCTCACCAACAACAAATACGCCCTACGAGCAGTACTTC
d_call: .
j_call: TRBJ2-7
clone_size: .
cdr3_length: 15
v_call: TRBV18

cdr3_aa: CASSGLQGANYGYTF
cdr3_nt: TGTGCCAGCAGCGGACTACAGGGGGCGAACTATGGCTACACCTTC
d_call: TRBD1
j_call: TRBJ1-2
clone_size: .
cdr3_length: 15
v_call: TRBV5-8

cdr3_aa: CSVGVGSQQTGELFF
cdr3_nt: TGCAGCGTGGGGGTGGGTTCACAACAGACCGGGGAGCTGTTTTTT
d_call: .
j_call: TRBJ2-2
clone_size: .
cdr3_length: 15
v_call: TRBV29-1